The 27 T cell receptor beta chains reported below all come from one sample, sequenced in a study of T cell repertoires in cytomegalovirus infection. From the reads, TCRdb called clonotypes with MiXCR, one entry per CDR3 protein. Of about 450,000 distinct CDR3 sequences in the sample, approximately 31% were seen once. What was sequenced was PBMCs. The receptors derive from a human donor in good health (CMV status not recorded). Some clones in this sample may be carry-over from other donors' samples.

Notes on this clonotype: A read error is possible here, since a much larger clone lies one base away. The V and J genes are TRBV7-8 and TRBJ1-3; 10 nucleotides agree with TRBD1. Germline assignment: CDR1 SGHVS and CDR2 FQNEAQ. The CDR3 runs 18 residues. The CDR3, as DNA: TGTGCCAGCAGCCCCGAGGGGACAGGGGTTTTCCCTGGAAACACCATATCTTTT. Its translation is CASSPEGTGVFPGNTISF.

This clonotype came up a few times. This chain connects TRBV4-2 to TRBJ2-7; TRBD1 matches 9 bases. The V segment lost 1 base and the J segment 4 bases; nucleotides outside the gene matches: 5. The germline gives CDR1 LGHNA, CDR2 YNFKEQ. The CDR3 loop spans 15 amino acids. The CDR3, as DNA: TGTGCCAGCAGCCAAGGACAGGGGGTTAAGTACGAGCAGTACTTC. Protein: CASSQGQGVKYEQYF.

Many counts were recorded for this clonotype. The rearrangement joins TRBV7-8 to TRBJ1-1; 9 bases align to TRBD1. The V gene end was trimmed by 5 bases and the J gene end by 0 bases; junction bases not matched to a gene: 7. The V gene's germline CDR1 is SGHVS and CDR2 FQNEAQ. There are 16 residues in the CDR3. The CDR3 is CASSPWGDRVNTEAFF. As DNA, the CDR3 is TGTGCCAGCAGCCCCTGGGGGGACAGGGTGAACACTGAAGCTTTCTTT. The variable domain in full, with the rest retrieved from reference TRBV7-8 and TRBJ1-1, is GAGVSQSPRYKVAKRGQDVALRCDPISGHVSLFWYQQALGQGPEFLTYFQNEAQLDKSGLPSDRFFAERPEGSVSTLKIQRTQQEDSAVYLCASSPWGDRVNTEAFFGQGTRLTVV.

The chain recombines TRBV19 with TRBJ1-3; no clear D gene. There are 14 residues in the CDR3. In germline, CDR1 is LNHDA, CDR2 SQIVND (reference sequence). V lost 1 base, J lost 4 bases, and 8 bases lay in between. CDR3 protein: CASSIATGGNTIYF. In nucleotides, the CDR3 is TGTGCCAGTAGTATAGCGACGGGGGGAAACACCATATATTTT.

This clonotype occurred a few times. The chain joins TRBV7-8 to TRBJ2-7; 8 nucleotides line up with TRBD2. Germline CDR1 SGHVS, CDR2 FQNEAQ. Germline trimming cut 5 bases from V and 6 bases from J; bases unmatched to any gene: 6. This CDR3 comprises 13 residues. CDR3 protein: CASSPREGGEQYF. The CDR3 nucleotides read TGTGCCAGCAGCCCCCGGGAGGGGGGCGAGCAGTACTTC. The whole variable domain, filled in from reference TRBV7-8 and TRBJ2-7, reads GAGVSQSPRYKVAKRGQDVALRCDPISGHVSLFWYQQALGQGPEFLTYFQNEAQLDKSGLPSDRFFAERPEGSVSTLKIQRTQQEDSAVYLCASSPREGGEQYFGPGTRLTVT.

This clonotype was seen more than once but under ten times. This chain joins TRBV12-3 or TRBV12-4 and TRBJ2-7; 10 bases line up with TRBD1. V shed 3 bases, J shed 7 bases, and the junction held 9 bases outside the gene matches. The CDR3 covers 15 residues. CDR3 region: CASSFGGTGAWEQYF. The DNA of the CDR3 is TGTGCCAGCAGTTTTGGTGGGACAGGGGCCTGGGAGCAGTACTTC.

The sample holds a few counts of this clonotype. CDR3 amino acids: CASTRDGNSPLHF. The CDR3 DNA reads as TGCGCCAGCACCCGGGACGGTAATTCACCCCTCCACTTT. The chain carries TRBV10-2 and TRBJ1-6; maybe TRBD1 (5 bases). V was trimmed by 7 bases and J by 6 bases, leaving 10 bases between them. CDR3 size: 13 residues. The germline CDR1 and CDR2 sequences are WSHSY and SAAADI.

The chain recombines TRBV6-1 with TRBJ1-2; 9 positions match TRBD1. The CDR3 has 13 residues. Trimming cost V 6 bases and J 8 bases; bases outside gene matches: 7. CDR1 and CDR2 (germline): MNHNS, SASEGT. The CDR3 bases are TGTGCCAGCAGCCTGGACAGGGGTGGCGGCTACACCTTC. This translates into CASSLDRGGGYTF.

V and J are TRBV5-1 and TRBJ2-3, with D perhaps TRBD1 (5 bases). CDR1 and CDR2 from the germline V gene are SGHRS and YFSETQ. CDR3 size: 16 residues. The germline V and J ends were trimmed by 0 bases and 3 bases, with 14 bases remaining between them. CDR3 coding DNA: TGCGCCAGCAGCTTGGACTTCTTAGGGGCAACAGATACGCAGTATTTT. Amino acid sequence: CASSLDFLGATDTQYF.

The chain carries TRBV4-1 and TRBJ1-1; maybe TRBD1 (5 bases). This CDR3 spans 14 amino acids. V was pared by 0 bases and J by 5 bases, with 10 bases between. Germline CDR1 and CDR2: MGHRA and YSYEKL. In DNA form, the CDR3 reads TGCGCCAGCAGCCAAGAGATGGGGGGGACTGAAGCTTTCTTT. Its translation is CASSQEMGGTEAFF.

This clonotype was picked up many times. This chain joins TRBV7-6 and TRBJ2-3; possibly TRBD2 for D (6 bases). The V end was cut by 9 bases, the J end by 6 bases, with 28 bases between. Germline V CDR1 and CDR2: SGHVS, FNYEAQ. CDR3 length equals 17 residues. CDR3 coding DNA: TGTGCCAGTCCCCTTTGGGACCACCGGTACCGGGGGGATACGCAGTATTTT. Protein: CASPLWDHRYRGDTQYF.

This clonotype was counted a few times. The chain couples TRBV4-1 to TRBJ2-1; 9 bases match TRBD2. CDR1 and CDR2 (germline): MGHRA, YSYEKL. The CDR3 loop spans 16 amino acids. V shed 0 bases, J shed 8 bases, and the junction held 8 bases outside the gene matches. CDR3 nucleotides: TGCGCCAGCAGCCAAGATGCGGGGGGGGCCTTCGATGAGCAGTTCTTC. This sequence encodes CASSQDAGGAFDEQFF.

The V gene is TRBV2, the J gene TRBJ2-2; perhaps D is TRBD1 or TRBD2 (6 bases each). CDR1 and CDR2 from the germline V gene are SNHLY and FYNNEI. The CDR3 is 13 amino acids. Trimming stripped 10 bases from V and 3 bases from J, with 12 bases between. The DNA of the CDR3 is TGTGCCATCAACAGGGAGGACACCGGGGAGCTGTTTTTT. Residues: CAINREDTGELFF.

The rearrangement uses TRBV7-8 and TRBJ1-1; D perhaps matches TRBD1 (5 bases). V shed 3 bases and J shed 3 bases, with 17 bases lying between them. The length of the CDR3 is 16 residues. In germline, CDR1 is SGHVS, CDR2 FQNEAQ. The CDR3 loop reads CASSLTIGGRDTEAFF. The CDR3 bases are TGTGCCAGCAGCTTGACTATCGGGGGACGGGACACTGAAGCTTTCTTT.

This clonotype was observed a few times. The chain has TRBV6-5 and TRBJ1-3, with no clear D. The CDR3 contains 17 residues. Trimming took 2 bases from V and 0 from J, leaving 14 bases between them. Germline assignment: CDR1 MNHEY and CDR2 SVGAGI. CDR3 bases: TGTGCCAGCAGTTACAATTTTGGTGGCAGCTCTGGAAACACCATATATTTT. Translated, it gives CASSYNFGGSSGNTIYF.

The V gene is TRBV6-2 or TRBV6-3, the J gene TRBJ2-7; D gene uncertain. V dropped 4 bases and J dropped 6 bases, with 7 bases sitting between them. The CDR3 has 11 residues. CDR1 and CDR2 (germline): MNHEY, SVGEGT. CDR3 DNA: TGTGCCAGCAGTTGGCTGACCGAGCAGTACTTC. The encoded protein is CASSWLTEQYF.

The sample holds many counts of this clonotype. V and J are TRBV7-2 and TRBJ2-7, with D maybe TRBD2 (5 bases). The CDR3 runs 15 residues. CDR1 is SGHTA, CDR2 FQGNSA, per germline. The V and J ends lost 5 bases and 0 bases respectively, with 14 bases between them. CDR3 coding DNA: TGTGCCAGCAGCGCAGCGGTGTTGAGCTCCTACGAGCAGTACTTC. Translating it yields CASSAAVLSSYEQYF. The variable domain in full, with the rest retrieved from reference TRBV7-2 and TRBJ2-7, is GAGVSQSPSNKVTEKGKDVELRCDPISGHTALYWYRQSLGQGLEFLIYFQGNSAPDKSGLPSDRFSAERTGGSVSTLTIQRTQQEDSAVYLCASSAAVLSSYEQYFGPGTRLTVT.

This clonotype has more than one count but fewer than ten. The chain combines TRBV5-1 with TRBJ2-7; TRBD2 is a possible D gene (6 bases). CDR3 length: 14 residues. V was clipped by 3 bases and J by 0 bases, with 10 bases between them. The germline V gene encodes CDR1 SGHRS and CDR2 YFSETQ. As DNA, the CDR3 is TGCGCCAGCAGCTCCACTAGCCTCTCCTACGAGCAGTACTTC. Protein sequence: CASSSTSLSYEQYF.

There are a few counts of this clonotype. The chain uses TRBV5-4 and TRBJ1-6; a weak D match, TRBD1 (5 bases). The germline V gene encodes CDR1 SGHNT and CDR2 YYREEE (reference sequence). The germline V and J ends were trimmed by 3 bases and 6 bases, with 10 bases remaining between them. CDR3 size: 14 residues. This CDR3 reads CASSSRTLNSPLHF. Here the CDR3 DNA reads TGTGCCAGCAGCTCCCGGACACTTAATTCACCCCTCCACTTT.

The V and J genes are TRBV7-9 and TRBJ2-1; TRBD2 is a possible D gene (6 bases). V was cut by 1 base and J by 2 bases, with 18 bases left in between. Germline V CDR1 and CDR2: SEHNR, FQNEAQ (reference sequence). The CDR3 has 18 amino acids. The CDR3 nucleotides are TGTGCCAGCAGCTTAGGCAAGGCGCGGGACGGACCCTACAATGAGCAGTTCTTC. Amino acid sequence: CASSLGKARDGPYNEQFF.

This clonotype was counted a few times. The V call is TRBV5-1, the J call TRBJ2-1, with D possibly TRBD2 on 6 matching bases. Germline V gives CDR1 SGHRS, CDR2 YFSETQ. CDR3 length equals 15 residues. V was clipped by 3 bases and J by 10 bases, with 20 bases between them. The CDR3 DNA reads as TGCGCCAGCAGCTGGGAGACTACCGCCCGGGGGGAGCAGTTCTTC. It is translated as CASSWETTARGEQFF.

This clonotype was seen ten or more times. J is TRBJ1-5 and V is TRBV18, with TRBD1 as a possible D gene (6 bases). CDR3 size: 15 residues. V was clipped by 8 bases and J by 0 bases, with 14 bases between them. Germline V lookup: CDR1 KGHSH, CDR2 LQKENI. CDR3 amino acids: CASSPDSYSNQPQHF. CDR3 coding DNA: TGTGCCAGCAGTCCGGACAGTTATAGCAATCAGCCCCAGCATTTT.

This clonotype occurred a few times. The CDR3 nucleotides are TGTGCCTGGAGTGTATTGGGTAATGAGCAGTTCTTC. Translation gives CAWSVLGNEQFF. The rearrangement links TRBV30 to TRBJ2-1; D uncertain. The V end was cut by 0 bases, the J end by 7 bases, with 7 bases between. The CDR3 is made up of 12 amino acids. The germline CDR1 and CDR2 sequences are GTSNPN and SVGIG (reference sequence).

This clonotype was picked up a small number of times. The chain has TRBV6-5 and TRBJ1-4; D perhaps matches TRBD1 (5 bases). CDR1 and CDR2 from the germline V gene are MNHEY and SVGAGI. V was cut by 0 bases and J by 7 bases, with 12 bases left in between. This CDR3 region has 15 residues. As DNA, the CDR3 is TGTGCCAGCAGTTACTCGACAGTGAGTGGTGAAAAACTGTTTTTT. Residues: CASSYSTVSGEKLFF.

This chain links TRBV6-6 with TRBJ2-1; possible D gene TRBD2, 5 bases. Trimming left V 6 bases short and J 5 bases short, with 35 bases between. This CDR3 comprises 21 residues. Germline CDR1 reads MNHNY; CDR2 reads SVGAGI (reference sequence). DNA of the CDR3: TGTGCCAGCAGCCCGCAGTTGAGGGCCAGACCGAAGGGAGAACAAAACAATGAGCAGTTCTTC. Translated: CASSPQLRARPKGEQNNEQFF.

This clonotype has more than one count but fewer than ten. V gene TRBV12-3 or TRBV12-4 combines with J gene TRBJ1-5; weak D call: TRBD1 (5 bases). The CDR3 is 16 amino acids. The ends were cut back, 2 bases at V and 1 base at J, with 12 bases in the middle. The CDR3 sequence is CASSLSLGGSNQPQHF. CDR3 bases: TGTGCCAGCAGTTTAAGCCTCGGGGGAAGCAATCAGCCCCAGCATTTT.

The CDR3 region has the DNA TGTGCCAGCAGTTTGGGTAGTTGGGGTAGCAATCAGCCCCAGCATTTT. Its protein product is CASSLGSWGSNQPQHF. The chain uses TRBV28 and TRBJ1-5; D remains unclear. The CDR3 has 16 residues. Trimming pared 3 bases from V and 0 bases from J, leaving 12 bases between. Looked up from germline, CDR1 is MDHEN and CDR2 is SYDVKM.